This T cell receptor (beta chain) is from a study of cytomegalovirus exposure and HLA in healthy donors. The study, taken as a whole, reports: The HLA-A and HLA-B alleles of most subjects were reportedly predicted accurately from TCR beta sequences. Rare TCR sequences dominated, though some public TCRs recurred in many donors. In a later analysis, V- and J-gene trimming of beta chains associated with a DCLRE1C missense variant, replicated independently. CMV antigen specificity was confirmed in vitro for three CMV-associated chains.

The CDR3 has 16 residues. The ends lost 3 bases at V and 0 bases at J; junction bases unmatched: 3. Per germline, CDR1 MGHDK and CDR2 SYGVNS. 13 Jbeta primers and 60 Vbeta primers were used for the PCR. Only in-frame clones appear in the TCRdb table, and some are missing; sequencing was by immunoSEQ multiplex PCR. Recorded for this sample: some 80,000 clones. About this clone itself: What it binds is unknown.

The rearrangement joins TRBV25-1 to TRBJ2-7, with TRBD2 identical over 12 bases. The source material was PBMCs. This TCR was recovered from a woman in her twenties or thirties in good health and CMV-seronegative. The CDR3 region has the DNA TGTGCCAGCAGTGACCCGACTAGCGGGAGCTCCTACGAGCAGTACTTC. Translation: CASSDPTSGSSYEQYF.